This T cell receptor (beta chain) is drawn from a study of metastatic and nonmetastatic thyroid tumors. The wider study: For malignant and benign thyroid patients, tumor or nodule tissue and blood were the sources whose repertoires were compared. Study-wide results and caveats: Malignant thyroid tumors reportedly exceeded benign nodules significantly in TCR beta diversity, with the difference appearing in blood and tumor.

This CDR3 is 15 amino acids long. The V gene's germline CDR1 is SGDLS and CDR2 YYNGEE. This clone appeared many times. What it binds is unknown. The junction shows a germline mismatch at one end, possibly a read error. Other DNA sequences of this sample code for an identical CDR3. Original methodology: What underpinned the distant-metastasis classifier for papillary thyroid cancer was the set of CDR3 differences across clinicopathological groups. TCRdb re-called the PCR reads with MiXCR. V and J calls and clone size were set by TCRdb, not the authors. Among tens of thousands of clones listed, approximately 21% were seen once. None of the patients had undergone any treatment ahead of thyroid surgery.

V usage is TRBV9 and J usage is TRBJ2-3; D possibly matches TRBD1 or TRBD2 (5 bases each). The specimen sequenced was blood. The receptor was isolated from a male donor with papillary thyroid cancer or a benign thyroid nodule (not recorded which). Some clones in this sample may be carry-over from other donors' samples. For the CDR3, the DNA is TGTGCCAGCAGCGGACAACTAGGGGTCACAGATACGCAATATTTT. Encoded protein: CASSGQLGVTDTQYF.